The subject of this entry is one T cell receptor (beta chain). The data stem from a study of OX40 agonist ivuxolimab in advanced cancers. After removal of 5 bases from V and 6 bases from J, the junction contained 22 bases not matched to a gene. CDR1 and CDR2 from the germline V gene are SGHTA and FQGNSA. This CDR3 contains 18 residues. Here immunoSEQ multiplex PCR was the method, and the copy in TCRdb shows in-frame clones only, minus some. The sample includes about 100,000 clones, approximately 89% of them seen just once. Sample: CD4+ or CD8+ T cells sorted from blood, taken in a trial of the OX40 agonist ivuxolimab. The chain employs TRBV7-2 and TRBJ2-7; TRBD1 agrees at 7 bases. This TCR was recovered from an adult with an advanced solid tumor such as melanoma, head and neck, liver or kidney cancer. Here the CDR3 reads CASSPVGQGVRLSGEQYF. The CDR3 coding sequence is TGTGCCAGCAGCCCTGTAGGGCAGGGGGTGAGACTGTCGGGCGAGCAGTACTTC.